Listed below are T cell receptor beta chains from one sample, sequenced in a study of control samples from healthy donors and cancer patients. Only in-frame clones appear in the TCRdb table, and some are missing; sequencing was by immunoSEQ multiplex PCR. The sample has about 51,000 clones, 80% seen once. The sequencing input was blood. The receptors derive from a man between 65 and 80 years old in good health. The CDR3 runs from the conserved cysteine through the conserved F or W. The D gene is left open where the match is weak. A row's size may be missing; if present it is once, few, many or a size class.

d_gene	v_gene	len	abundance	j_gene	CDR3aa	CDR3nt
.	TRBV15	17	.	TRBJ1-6	CATSRDIGQRINSPLHF	TGTGCCACCAGCAGAGATATCGGACAGAGAATTAATTCACCCCTCCACTTT
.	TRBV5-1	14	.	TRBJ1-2	CASSSDGGGSGYTF	TGCGCCAGCAGCTCGGACGGGGGGGGGAGTGGCTACACCTTC
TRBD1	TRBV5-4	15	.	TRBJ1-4	CASSSAEGASEKLFF	TGTGCCAGCAGCTCTGCGGAGGGGGCATCGGAAAAACTGTTTTTT
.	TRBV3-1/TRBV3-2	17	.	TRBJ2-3	CASSQDRWRGEPNTQYF	TGTGCCAGCAGCCAAGATAGATGGAGGGGCGAACCAAATACGCAGTATTTT
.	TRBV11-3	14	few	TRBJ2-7	CASSLQLGAYEQYF	TGTGCCAGCAGCTTACAACTGGGGGCCTACGAGCAGTACTTC
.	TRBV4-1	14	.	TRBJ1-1	CASSQERVYTEAFF	TGCGCCAGCAGCCAAGAAAGGGTGTACACTGAAGCTTTCTTT
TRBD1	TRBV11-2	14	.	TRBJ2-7	CASSLRTGMGEQYF	TGTGCCAGCAGCTTGAGGACAGGGATGGGGGAGCAGTACTTC
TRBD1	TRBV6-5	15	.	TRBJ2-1	CASSIGQGFYNEQFF	TGTGCCAGCAGTATTGGACAGGGATTCTACAATGAGCAGTTCTTC
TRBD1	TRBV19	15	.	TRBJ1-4	CASSIGPGQAEKLFF	TGTGCCAGTAGTATTGGGCCGGGACAGGCTGAAAAACTGTTTTTT
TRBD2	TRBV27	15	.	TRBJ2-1	CASNDIAGMVNEQFF	TGTGCCAGCAACGATATAGCGGGAATGGTCAATGAGCAGTTCTTC
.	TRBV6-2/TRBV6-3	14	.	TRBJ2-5	CASSYGGDRETQYF	TGTGCCAGCAGTTACGGCGGGGACCGGGAGACCCAGTACTTC
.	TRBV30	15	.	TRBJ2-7	CAWTRTWRGTYEQYF	TGTGCCTGGACCAGGACATGGAGGGGAACCTACGAGCAGTACTTC
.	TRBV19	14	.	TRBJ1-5	CASSIAVSNQPQHF	TGTGCCAGTAGTATTGCCGTTTCCAATCAGCCCCAGCATTTT
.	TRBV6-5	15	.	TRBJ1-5	CASSSMGAGNQPQHF	TGTGCCAGCAGCTCCATGGGAGCAGGCAATCAGCCCCAGCATTTT
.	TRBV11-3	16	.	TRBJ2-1	CASSPGRGSLYNEQFF	TGTGCCAGCAGCCCTGGGAGGGGGTCCCTATACAATGAGCAGTTCTTC
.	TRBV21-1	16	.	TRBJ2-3	CASSSTVVRDTDTQYF	TGTGCCAGCAGCTCCACCGTTGTCAGGGACACAGATACGCAGTATTTT
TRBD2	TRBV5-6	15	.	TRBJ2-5	CASSLLAGGRETQYF	TGTGCCAGCAGTTTATTAGCGGGGGGGCGGGAGACCCAGTACTTC
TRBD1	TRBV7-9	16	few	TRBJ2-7	CASSLITTGGSYEQYF	TGTGCCAGCAGCTTAATCACGACAGGGGGCTCCTACGAGCAGTACTTC
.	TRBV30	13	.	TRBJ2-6	CAWSERWANVLTF	TGTGCCTGGAGCGAGAGATGGGCCAACGTCCTGACTTTC
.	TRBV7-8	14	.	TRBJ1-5	CASSPGYSNQPQHF	TGTGCCAGCAGCCCAGGGTATAGCAATCAGCCCCAGCATTTT
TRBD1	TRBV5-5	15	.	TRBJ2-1	CASSLWTGSRNEQFF	TGTGCCAGCAGCTTATGGACAGGGAGTAGGAATGAGCAGTTCTTC
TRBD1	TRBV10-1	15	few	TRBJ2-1	CASSETPTGQDEQFF	TGCGCCAGCAGTGAGACACCGACAGGGCAGGATGAGCAGTTCTTC
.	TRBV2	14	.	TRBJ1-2	CASSELRERYGYTF	TGTGCCAGCAGTGAGTTAAGGGAACGCTATGGCTACACCTTC
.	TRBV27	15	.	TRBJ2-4	CASSPLQGAKNIQYF	TGTGCCAGCAGCCCCCTACAGGGAGCCAAAAACATTCAGTACTTC
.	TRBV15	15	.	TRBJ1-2	CATSRDQPSGYGYTF	TGTGCCACCAGCAGAGATCAGCCATCTGGCTATGGCTACACCTTC
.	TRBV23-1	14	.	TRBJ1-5	CASSQSISNQPQHF	TGCGCCAGCAGTCAATCTATCAGCAATCAGCCCCAGCATTTT